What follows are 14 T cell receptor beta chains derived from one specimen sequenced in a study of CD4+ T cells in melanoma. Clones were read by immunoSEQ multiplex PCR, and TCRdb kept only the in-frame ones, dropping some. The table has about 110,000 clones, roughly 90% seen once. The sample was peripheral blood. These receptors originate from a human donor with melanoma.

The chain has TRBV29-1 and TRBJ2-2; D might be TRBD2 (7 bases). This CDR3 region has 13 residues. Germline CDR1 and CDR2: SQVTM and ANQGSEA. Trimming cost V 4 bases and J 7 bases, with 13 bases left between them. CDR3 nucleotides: TGCAGCGTTGTTCGGGGGGCTGGCGGGGAGCTGTTTTTT. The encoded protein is CSVVRGAGGELFF.

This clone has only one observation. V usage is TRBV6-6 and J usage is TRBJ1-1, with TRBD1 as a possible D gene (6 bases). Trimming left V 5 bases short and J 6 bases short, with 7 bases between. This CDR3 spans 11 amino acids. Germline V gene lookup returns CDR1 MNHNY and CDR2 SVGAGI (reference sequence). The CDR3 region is CASSRQAEAFF. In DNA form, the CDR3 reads TGTGCCAGCAGTCGACAGGCTGAAGCTTTCTTT.

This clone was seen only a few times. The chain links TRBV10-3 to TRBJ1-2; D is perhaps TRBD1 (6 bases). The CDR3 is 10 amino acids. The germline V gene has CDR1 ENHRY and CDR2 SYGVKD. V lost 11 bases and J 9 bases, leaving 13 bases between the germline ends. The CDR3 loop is CAPTGRSYTF. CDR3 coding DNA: TGTGCCCCTACAGGGCGAAGCTACACCTTC.

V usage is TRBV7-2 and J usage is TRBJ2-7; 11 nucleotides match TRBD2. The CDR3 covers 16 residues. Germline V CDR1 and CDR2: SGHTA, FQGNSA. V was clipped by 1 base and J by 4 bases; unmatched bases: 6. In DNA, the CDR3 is TGTGCCAGCAGCTTAGGGCTAGCGGGAGGCTTATACGAGCAGTACTTC. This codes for CASSLGLAGGLYEQYF.

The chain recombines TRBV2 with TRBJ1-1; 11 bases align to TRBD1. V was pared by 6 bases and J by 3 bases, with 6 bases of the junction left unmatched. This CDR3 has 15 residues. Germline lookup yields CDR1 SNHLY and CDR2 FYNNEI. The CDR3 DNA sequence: TGTGCCAGCAGCGCGGACAGGGGGCGCGACACTGAAGCTTTCTTT. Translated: CASSADRGRDTEAFF.

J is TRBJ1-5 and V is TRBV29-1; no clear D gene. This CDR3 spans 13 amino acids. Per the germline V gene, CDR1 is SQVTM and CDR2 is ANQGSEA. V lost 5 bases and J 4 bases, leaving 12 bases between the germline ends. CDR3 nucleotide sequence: TGCAGCGTTTCTCCCGGTGCGAATCAGCCCCAGCATTTT. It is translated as CSVSPGANQPQHF.

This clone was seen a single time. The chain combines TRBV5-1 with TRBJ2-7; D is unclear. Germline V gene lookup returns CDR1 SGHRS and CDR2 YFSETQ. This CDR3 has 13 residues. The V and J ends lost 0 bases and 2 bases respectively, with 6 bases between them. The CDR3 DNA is TGCGCCAGCAGCTTGGGGAGCGCCTACGAGCAGTACTTC. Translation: CASSLGSAYEQYF.

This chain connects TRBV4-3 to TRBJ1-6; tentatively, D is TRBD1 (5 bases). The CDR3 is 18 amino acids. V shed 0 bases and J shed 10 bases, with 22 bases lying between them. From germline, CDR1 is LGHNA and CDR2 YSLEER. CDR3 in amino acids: CASSQDGVVDSYGSPLHF. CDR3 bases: TGCGCCAGCAGCCAAGACGGCGTGGTCGACAGCTACGGGTCACCCCTCCACTTT.

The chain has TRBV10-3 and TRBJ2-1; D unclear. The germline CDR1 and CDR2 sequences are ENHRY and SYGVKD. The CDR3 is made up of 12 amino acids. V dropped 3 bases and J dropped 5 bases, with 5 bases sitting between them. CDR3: CAISDLNNEQFF. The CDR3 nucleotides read TGTGCCATCAGTGATCTCAACAATGAGCAGTTCTTC.

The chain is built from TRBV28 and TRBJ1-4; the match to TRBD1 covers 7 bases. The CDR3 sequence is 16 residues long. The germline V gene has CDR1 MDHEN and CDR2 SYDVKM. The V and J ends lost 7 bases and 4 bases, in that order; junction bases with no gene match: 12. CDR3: CASKLHRQGDNEKLFF. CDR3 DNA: TGTGCCAGCAAATTACACAGACAGGGCGATAATGAAAAACTGTTTTTT.

CDR3 DNA sequence: TGTGCCAGCAGTTACTCTCCGGGAATGGGGACTGAAGCTTTCTTT. This sequence encodes CASSYSPGMGTEAFF. The genes are TRBV6-5 and TRBJ1-1; D is ambiguous. Deletions cut 0 bases from V and 5 bases from J, with 13 bases between. This CDR3 comprises 15 residues. The germline V gene has CDR1 MNHEY and CDR2 SVGAGI.

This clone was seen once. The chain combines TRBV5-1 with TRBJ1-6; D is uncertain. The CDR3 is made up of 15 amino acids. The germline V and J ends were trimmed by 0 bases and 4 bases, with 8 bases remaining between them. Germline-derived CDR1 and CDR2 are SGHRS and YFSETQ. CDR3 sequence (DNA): TGCGCCAGCAGCTTGGGACCGACATATAATTCACCCCTCCACTTT. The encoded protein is CASSLGPTYNSPLHF.

CDR3 region: CASSVDSYTGELFF. CDR3 nucleotide sequence: TGTGCCAGCAGTGTAGACTCTTACACCGGGGAGCTGTTTTTT. The chain uses TRBV2 and TRBJ2-2; no firm D call. The V end lost 4 bases, the J end lost 3 bases, and 9 bases lay between the germline ends. Per germline, CDR1 SNHLY and CDR2 FYNNEI. The CDR3 runs to 14 residues. The whole variable domain, filled in from reference TRBV2 and TRBJ2-2, reads EPEVTQTPSHQVTQMGQEVILRCVPISNHLYFYWYRQILGQKVEFLVSFYNNEISEKSEIFDDQFSVERPDGSNFTLKIRSTKLEDSAMYFCASSVDSYTGELFFGEGSRLTVL.

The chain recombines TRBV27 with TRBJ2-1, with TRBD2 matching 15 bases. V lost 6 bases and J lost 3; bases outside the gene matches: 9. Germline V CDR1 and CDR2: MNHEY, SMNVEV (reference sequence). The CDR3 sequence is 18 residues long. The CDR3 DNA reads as TGTGCCAGCAGCCCGGGACTAGCGGGAGGAGAGGGCTACAATGAGCAGTTCTTC. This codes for CASSPGLAGGEGYNEQFF.